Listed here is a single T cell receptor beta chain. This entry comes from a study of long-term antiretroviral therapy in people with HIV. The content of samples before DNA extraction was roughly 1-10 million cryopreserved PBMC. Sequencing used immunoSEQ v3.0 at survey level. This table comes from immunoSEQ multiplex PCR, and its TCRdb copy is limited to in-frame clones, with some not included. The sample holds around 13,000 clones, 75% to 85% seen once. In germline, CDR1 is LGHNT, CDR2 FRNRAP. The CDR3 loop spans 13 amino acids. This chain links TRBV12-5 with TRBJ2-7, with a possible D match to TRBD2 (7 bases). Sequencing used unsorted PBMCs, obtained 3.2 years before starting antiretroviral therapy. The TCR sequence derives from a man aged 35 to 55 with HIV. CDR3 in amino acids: CASLGGGATEQYF. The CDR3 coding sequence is TGTGCCTCCCTGGGAGGGGGGGCAACCGAGCAGTACTTC. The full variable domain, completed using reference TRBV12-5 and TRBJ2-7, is DARVTQTPRHKVTEMGQEVTMRCQPILGHNTVFWYRQTMMQGLELLAYFRNRAPLDDSGMPKDRFSAEMPDATLATLKIQPSEPRDSAVYFCASLGGGATEQYFGPGTRLTVT.